One sample yielded the 18 T cell receptor beta chains listed below, sequenced in a study of blood T cell repertoires in COVID-19. Repertoires were generated with immunoSEQ multiplex PCR, while TCRdb's copy carries only in-frame clones and drops some. Among more than 100,000 clones listed, approximately 88% were seen once. What was sequenced was peripheral blood. The receptors shown here come from a human donor in a cohort sampled during active COVID-19.

Here the CDR3 reads CASSSRTAPLNQPQHF. CDR3 bases: TGTGCCAGCAGCTCCCGGACAGCCCCTCTCAATCAGCCCCAGCATTTT. This rearrangement joins TRBV11-1 to TRBJ1-5; maybe TRBD1 (6 bases). Trimming left V 4 bases short and J 3 bases short, with 16 bases between. The CDR3 is made up of 16 amino acids. Germline CDR1 is SGHAT and CDR2 is FQDESV (reference sequence).

The rearrangement uses TRBV5-5 and TRBJ1-1; D ambiguous. Trimming stripped 0 bases from V and 5 bases from J, with 11 bases between. Germline CDR1 SGHKS, CDR2 YYEKEE (reference sequence). The CDR3 runs 14 residues. The CDR3 DNA reads TGTGCCAGCAGCTTGGAGGCAGGATTGACTGAAGCTTTCTTT. This gives the protein CASSLEAGLTEAFF.

The chain employs TRBV11-2 and TRBJ1-4; perhaps TRBD1 as D (5 bases). Germline V gene lookup returns CDR1 SGHAT and CDR2 FQNNGV. The CDR3 runs to 16 residues. Between the trimmed V and J ends, which lost 6 bases and 0 bases, there was a span of 14 bases. The CDR3 nucleotides are TGTGCCAGCAGTCCAGGGCTTGCAGCAACTAATGAAAAACTGTTTTTT. This sequence encodes CASSPGLAATNEKLFF.

This chain joins TRBV2 and TRBJ1-1; perhaps TRBD1 as D (5 bases). Germline V gene lookup returns CDR1 SNHLY and CDR2 FYNNEI. This CDR3 region has 15 residues. Trimming pared 3 bases from V and 4 bases from J, leaving 15 bases between. The chain's CDR3 is CASSDQGSRSTEAFF. CDR3 nucleotides: TGTGCCAGCAGTGACCAGGGCTCTCGGAGCACTGAAGCTTTCTTT. Variable domain in full (rest from reference TRBV2 and TRBJ1-1): EPEVTQTPSHQVTQMGQEVILRCVPISNHLYFYWYRQILGQKVEFLVSFYNNEISEKSEIFDDQFSVERPDGSNFTLKIRSTKLEDSAMYFCASSDQGSRSTEAFFGQGTRLTVV.

The gene calls are TRBV30 and TRBJ2-5; no clear D. The V end was cut by 7 bases, the J end by 1 base, with 10 bases between. The CDR3 is made up of 12 amino acids. Germline V gene data show CDR1 as GTSNPN and CDR2 as SVGIG (reference sequence). The CDR3 nucleotides read TGTGCCTCCAAGACATCCCAAGAGACCCAGTACTTC. Its protein product is CASKTSQETQYF.

This clone was found once. V gene TRBV5-1 combines with J gene TRBJ2-1; 13 nucleotides match TRBD2. V was pared by 4 bases and J by 7 bases, with 2 bases of the junction left unmatched. Germline lookup yields CDR1 SGHRS and CDR2 YFSETQ. The CDR3 consists of 14 residues. The CDR3: CASSPGLAGNEQFF. CDR3 bases: TGCGCCAGCAGCCCGGGACTAGCGGGGAATGAGCAGTTCTTC.

The V and J genes are TRBV2 and TRBJ1-5; D possibly corresponds to TRBD1 (5 bases). Germline V lookup: CDR1 SNHLY, CDR2 FYNNEI. There are 17 residues in the CDR3. V shed 6 bases and J shed 0 bases, with 18 bases lying between them. In nucleotides, the CDR3 is TGTGCCAGCAGGGGGGGGACGGGGGATTATAGCAATCAGCCCCAGCATTTT. Protein product: CASRGGTGDYSNQPQHF.

The rearrangement uses TRBV7-9 and TRBJ2-7, with 13 positions matching TRBD2. V lost 5 bases and J lost 1; bases outside the gene matches: 5. This CDR3 comprises 16 residues. Per the germline V gene, CDR1 is SEHNR and CDR2 is FQNEAQ (reference sequence). Here the CDR3 reads CASSHRLAGGSYEQYF. CDR3 nucleotides: TGTGCCAGCAGCCACAGACTAGCGGGGGGATCCTACGAGCAGTACTTC.

This clone has a handful of counts. The gene calls are TRBV5-6 and TRBJ2-7, with 9 nucleotides matching TRBD1. Germline lookup yields CDR1 SGHDT and CDR2 YYEEEE. Trimming cost V 2 bases and J 5 bases; bases outside gene matches: 2. This CDR3 region has 13 residues. CDR3 loop: CASSFGTGHEQYF. As DNA, the CDR3 is TGTGCCAGCAGCTTCGGGACAGGGCACGAGCAGTACTTC.

The rearrangement joins TRBV5-4 to TRBJ2-5; 8 bases fit TRBD2. CDR3 size: 15 residues. Germline V gives CDR1 SGHNT, CDR2 YYREEE (reference sequence). Trimming at V came to 4 bases and at J to 5 bases, leaving 10 bases not matched to a gene. The CDR3 spells CASSGPGLGGETQYF. The CDR3 nucleotides read TGTGCCAGCAGCGGCCCGGGACTAGGGGGGGAGACCCAGTACTTC.

The chain is built from TRBV5-5 and TRBJ1-4; TRBD1 agrees at 9 bases. Per germline, CDR1 SGHKS and CDR2 YYEKEE (reference sequence). Trimming at V came to 4 bases and at J to 5 bases, leaving 9 bases not matched to a gene. CDR3 length: 16 amino acids. This CDR3 is CASSLSPDRGNEKLFF. The CDR3 DNA is TGTGCCAGCAGCCTTTCACCGGACAGGGGAAATGAAAAACTGTTTTTT.

The rearrangement joins TRBV4-1 to TRBJ2-1; TRBD2 aligns across 8 bases. With 0 bases clipped from V and 3 bases from J, the junction kept 7 bases outside the gene matches. The CDR3 has 17 amino acids. Germline V lookup: CDR1 MGHRA, CDR2 YSYEKL. Here the CDR3 reads CASSQDGFGGGYNEQFF. The CDR3 DNA reads TGCGCCAGCAGCCAAGATGGGTTCGGGGGGGGCTACAATGAGCAGTTCTTC.

The CDR3 region is CASTPGTEAGELFF. Written as DNA, the CDR3 is TGTGCCAGCACCCCCGGGACAGAGGCCGGGGAGCTGTTTTTT. V is TRBV19 and J is TRBJ2-2, with 7 bases aligning to TRBD1. Losses at the gene ends were 9 bases for V and 6 bases for J; bases not matched to a gene: 10. The length of the CDR3 is 14 residues. The germline CDR1 and CDR2 sequences are LNHDA and SQIVND (reference sequence).

The chain links TRBV5-1 to TRBJ2-2; D might be TRBD2 (5 bases). Trimming left V 0 bases short and J 7 bases short, with 16 bases between. Per germline, CDR1 SGHRS and CDR2 YFSETQ. This CDR3 is 16 amino acids long. The CDR3 spells CASSLVATDNGGELFF. The CDR3 nucleotides are TGCGCCAGCAGCTTGGTAGCGACGGATAACGGCGGGGAGCTGTTTTTT.

J is TRBJ2-1 and V is TRBV10-1; 8 bases align to TRBD2. The V gene end was trimmed by 3 bases and the J gene end by 4 bases; junction bases not matched to a gene: 5. This CDR3 has 15 residues. Germline CDR1 reads WNHNN; CDR2 reads SYGVQD (reference sequence). CDR3 DNA sequence: TGCGCCAGCAGTGAAAGCGGGGGAGATTACAATGAGCAGTTCTTC. Translation gives CASSESGGDYNEQFF.

This clone has more than one count but fewer than ten. The chain joins TRBV5-1 to TRBJ2-3; D remains unclear. CDR3 length equals 16 residues. Germline-derived CDR1 and CDR2 are SGHRS and YFSETQ. The V end lost 5 bases, the J end lost 1 base, and 17 bases lay between the germline ends. CDR3 sequence: CASSFAVGYGTDTQYF. CDR3 in DNA: TGCGCCAGCAGTTTCGCCGTCGGGTATGGCACAGATACGCAGTATTTT.

V and J are TRBV10-2 and TRBJ1-2; possible D gene TRBD1, 6 bases. The length of the CDR3 is 14 residues. The ends were cut back, 0 bases at V and 4 bases at J, with 9 bases in the middle. Germline CDR1 and CDR2: WSHSY and SAAADI. DNA for the CDR3: TGCGCCAGCAGTGAGTCGTCCAGGGGCTATGGCTACACCTTC. Its translation is CASSESSRGYGYTF.

Here the CDR3 DNA reads TGTGCCAGTAGTATAGTGACAGATCAGCCCCAGCATTTT. Amino acid sequence: CASSIVTDQPQHF. V usage is TRBV19 and J usage is TRBJ1-5; a possible D gene is TRBD1 (5 bases). V lost 1 base, J lost 5 bases, and 6 bases lay in between. CDR1 is LNHDA, CDR2 SQIVND, per germline (reference sequence). The CDR3 is 13 amino acids.